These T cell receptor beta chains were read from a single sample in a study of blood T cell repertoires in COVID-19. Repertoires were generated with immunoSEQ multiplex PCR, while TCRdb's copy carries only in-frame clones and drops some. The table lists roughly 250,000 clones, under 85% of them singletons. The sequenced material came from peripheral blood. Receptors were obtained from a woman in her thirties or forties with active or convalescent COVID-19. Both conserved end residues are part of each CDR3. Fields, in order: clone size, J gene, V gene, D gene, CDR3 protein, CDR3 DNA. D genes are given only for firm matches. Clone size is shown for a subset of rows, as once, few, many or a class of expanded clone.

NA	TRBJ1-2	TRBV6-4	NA	CASRASGGVVGYTF	TGTGCCAGCAGAGCATCCGGAGGGGTTGTCGGCTACACCTTC
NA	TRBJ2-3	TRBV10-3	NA	CAISDPGLHPDTQYF	TGTGCCATCAGTGACCCAGGGTTGCATCCAGATACGCAGTATTTT
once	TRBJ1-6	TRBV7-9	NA	CASSLDMNSPLHF	TGTGCCAGCAGCTTAGACATGAATTCACCCCTCCACTTT
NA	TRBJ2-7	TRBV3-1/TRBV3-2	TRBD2	CASGTSVYEQYF	TGTGCCAGCGGGACTAGCGTCTACGAGCAGTACTTC
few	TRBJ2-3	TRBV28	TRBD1	CASSQLSGQGTDTQYF	TGTGCCAGCAGCCAACTCTCGGGACAGGGTACAGATACGCAGTATTTT
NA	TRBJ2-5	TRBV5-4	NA	CASSLPSEKTQYF	TGTGCCAGCAGCTTGCCTAGTGAGAAGACCCAGTACTTC
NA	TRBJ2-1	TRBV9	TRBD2	CASGERDYNEQFF	TGTGCCAGCGGCGAGCGGGATTACAATGAGCAGTTCTTC
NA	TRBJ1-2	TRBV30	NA	CAWTIGPYGYTF	TGTGCCTGGACAATCGGTCCGTATGGCTACACCTTC
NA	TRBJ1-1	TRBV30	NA	CAWSVYERRGTEAFF	TGTGCCTGGAGTGTATACGAACGGCGGGGCACTGAAGCTTTCTTT
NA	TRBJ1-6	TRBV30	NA	CAWNKNSPLHF	TGTGCCTGGAACAAGAATTCACCCCTCCACTTT
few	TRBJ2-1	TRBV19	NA	CASSIQRAGNEQFF	TGTGCCAGTAGTATTCAGAGGGCAGGCAATGAGCAGTTCTTC
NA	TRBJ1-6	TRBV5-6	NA	CASSLLAGGSPLHF	TGTGCCAGCAGCTTGTTAGCGGGTGGTTCACCCCTCCACTTT
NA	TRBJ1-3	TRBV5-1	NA	CASSSEPGNTIYF	TGCGCCAGCAGCTCCGAGCCTGGAAACACCATATATTTT
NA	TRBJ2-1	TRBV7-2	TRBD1	CASSSGQGGYNEQFF	TGTGCCAGCAGCTCGGGACAGGGGGGCTACAATGAGCAGTTCTTC
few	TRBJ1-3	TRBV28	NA	CASTRGATGNTIYF	TGTGCCAGCACCAGGGGCGCAACAGGAAACACCATATATTTT
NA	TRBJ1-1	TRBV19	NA	CASSNPAGENTEAFF	TGTGCCAGTAGTAACCCAGCAGGGGAGAACACTGAAGCTTTCTTT
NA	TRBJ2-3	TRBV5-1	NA	CASSLGPGTDTQYF	TGCGCCAGCAGCTTGGGTCCGGGCACAGATACGCAGTATTTT
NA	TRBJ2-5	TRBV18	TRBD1	CASSSTGLEQETQYF	TGTGCCAGCTCATCGACAGGGTTGGAACAAGAGACCCAGTACTTC
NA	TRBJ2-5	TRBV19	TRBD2	CASSNGAGGEETQYF	TGTGCCAGTAGTAACGGAGCGGGGGGCGAGGAGACCCAGTACTTC
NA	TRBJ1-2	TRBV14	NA	CASSLAGWENYGYTF	TGTGCCAGCAGCCTCGCCGGGTGGGAGAACTATGGCTACACCTTC
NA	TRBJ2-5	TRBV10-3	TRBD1	CAISGGQGRGQETQYF	TGTGCCATCAGTGGAGGACAGGGACGGGGGCAAGAGACCCAGTACTTC
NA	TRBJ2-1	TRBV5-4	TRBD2	CASSSPSGGAGEQFF	TGTGCCAGCAGCTCTCCTAGCGGGGGGGCCGGAGAGCAGTTCTTC
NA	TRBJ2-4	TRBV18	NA	CASSPRVGTKNIQYF	TGTGCCAGCTCACCCAGGGTGGGAACCAAAAACATTCAGTACTTC
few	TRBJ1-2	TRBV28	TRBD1	CASEGQGARGYTF	TGTGCCAGCGAGGGACAGGGGGCACGTGGCTACACCTTC
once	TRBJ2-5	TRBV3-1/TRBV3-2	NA	CASSGRGFETQYF	TGTGCCAGCAGCGGAAGAGGGTTCGAGACCCAGTACTTC